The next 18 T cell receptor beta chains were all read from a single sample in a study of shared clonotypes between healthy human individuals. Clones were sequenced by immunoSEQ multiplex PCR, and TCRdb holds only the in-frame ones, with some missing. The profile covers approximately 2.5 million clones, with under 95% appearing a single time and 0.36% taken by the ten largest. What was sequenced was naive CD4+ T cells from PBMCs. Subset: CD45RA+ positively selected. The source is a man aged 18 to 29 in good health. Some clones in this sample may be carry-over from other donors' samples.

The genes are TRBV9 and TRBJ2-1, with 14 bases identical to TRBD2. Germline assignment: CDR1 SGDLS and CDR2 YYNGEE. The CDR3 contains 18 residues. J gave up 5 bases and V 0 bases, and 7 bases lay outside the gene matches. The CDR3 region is CASSVVGLAGAGDNEQFF. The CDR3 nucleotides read TGTGCCAGCAGCGTAGTGGGACTAGCGGGAGCAGGGGACAATGAGCAGTTCTTC.

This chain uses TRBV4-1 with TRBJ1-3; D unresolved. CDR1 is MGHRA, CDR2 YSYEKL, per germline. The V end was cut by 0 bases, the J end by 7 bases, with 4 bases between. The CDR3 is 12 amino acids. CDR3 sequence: CASSQDRNTIYF. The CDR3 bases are TGCGCCAGCAGCCAAGATCGGAACACCATATATTTT.

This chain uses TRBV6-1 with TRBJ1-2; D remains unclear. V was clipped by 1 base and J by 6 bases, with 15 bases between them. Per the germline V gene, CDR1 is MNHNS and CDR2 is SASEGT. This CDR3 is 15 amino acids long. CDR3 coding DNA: TGTGCCAGCAGTGAAGGATTGAGGACGGTCGATGGCTACACCTTC. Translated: CASSEGLRTVDGYTF.

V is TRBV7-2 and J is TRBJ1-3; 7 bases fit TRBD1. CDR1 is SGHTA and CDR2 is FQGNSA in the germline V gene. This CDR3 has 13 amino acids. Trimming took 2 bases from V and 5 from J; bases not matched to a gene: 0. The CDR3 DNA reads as TGTGCCAGCAGCTTAAGGGGGCGAAACACCATATATTTT. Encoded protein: CASSLRGRNTIYF.

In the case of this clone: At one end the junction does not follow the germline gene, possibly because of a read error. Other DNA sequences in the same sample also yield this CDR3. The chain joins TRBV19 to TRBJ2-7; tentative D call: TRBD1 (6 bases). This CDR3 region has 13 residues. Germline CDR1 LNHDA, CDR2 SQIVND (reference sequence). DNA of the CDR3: TGTGCCAGTAGTCGGTCAGGGGTGTACGAACAGTACTTC. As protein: CASSRSGVYEQYF.

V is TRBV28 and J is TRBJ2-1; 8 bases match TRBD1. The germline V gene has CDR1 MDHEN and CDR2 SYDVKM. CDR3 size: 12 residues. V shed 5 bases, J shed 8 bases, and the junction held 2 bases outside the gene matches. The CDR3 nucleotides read TGTGCCAGCAGTGACAGGGGTCATGAGCAGTTCTTC. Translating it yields CASSDRGHEQFF.

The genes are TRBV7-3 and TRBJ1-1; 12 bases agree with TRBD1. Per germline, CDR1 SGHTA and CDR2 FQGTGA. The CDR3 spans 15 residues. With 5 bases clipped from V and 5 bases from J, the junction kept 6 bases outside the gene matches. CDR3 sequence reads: CASSPGGQGATEAFF. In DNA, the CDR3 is TGTGCCAGCAGCCCAGGGGGACAGGGGGCAACTGAAGCTTTCTTT.

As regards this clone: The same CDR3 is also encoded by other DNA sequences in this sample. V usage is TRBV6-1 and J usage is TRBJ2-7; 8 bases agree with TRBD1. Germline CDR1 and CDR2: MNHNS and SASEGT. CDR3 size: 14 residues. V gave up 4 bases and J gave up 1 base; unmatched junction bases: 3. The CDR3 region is CASSAGGGSYEQYF. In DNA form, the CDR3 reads TGTGCCAGCAGTGCAGGGGGCGGGTCCTACGAGCAGTACTTC.

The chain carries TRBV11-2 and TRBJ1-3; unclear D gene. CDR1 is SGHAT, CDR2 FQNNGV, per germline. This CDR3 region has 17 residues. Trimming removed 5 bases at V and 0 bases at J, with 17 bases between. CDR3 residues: CASSQARHSSSGNTIYF. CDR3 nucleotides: TGTGCCAGCAGCCAGGCCCGGCACAGCTCCTCTGGAAACACCATATATTTT.

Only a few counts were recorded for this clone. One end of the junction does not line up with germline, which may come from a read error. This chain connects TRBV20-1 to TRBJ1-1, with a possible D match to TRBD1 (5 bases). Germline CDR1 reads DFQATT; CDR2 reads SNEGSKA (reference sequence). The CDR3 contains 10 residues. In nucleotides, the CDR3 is TGCAGTGCCAGAGGGGCTGAAGCTTTCTTT. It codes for CSARGAEAFF.

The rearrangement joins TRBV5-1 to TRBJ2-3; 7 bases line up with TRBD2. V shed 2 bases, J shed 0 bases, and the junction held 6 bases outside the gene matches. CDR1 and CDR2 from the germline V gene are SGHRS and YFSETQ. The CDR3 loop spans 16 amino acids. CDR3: CASSFIAGLSTDTQYF. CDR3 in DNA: TGCGCCAGCAGCTTTATAGCGGGCCTTAGCACAGATACGCAGTATTTT.

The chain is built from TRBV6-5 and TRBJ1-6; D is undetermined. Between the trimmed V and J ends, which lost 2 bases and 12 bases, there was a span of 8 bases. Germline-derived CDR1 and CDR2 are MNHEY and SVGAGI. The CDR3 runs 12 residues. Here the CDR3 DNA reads TGTGCCAGCAGTTACACTGACGGACCCCTCCACTTT. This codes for CASSYTDGPLHF.

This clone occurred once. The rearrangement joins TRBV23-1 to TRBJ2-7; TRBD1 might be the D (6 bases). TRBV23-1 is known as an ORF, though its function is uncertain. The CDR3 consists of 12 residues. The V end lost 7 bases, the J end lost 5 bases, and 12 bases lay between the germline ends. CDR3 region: CASTGEVHEQYF. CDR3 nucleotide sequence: TGCGCCAGCACAGGGGAAGTCCACGAGCAGTACTTC.

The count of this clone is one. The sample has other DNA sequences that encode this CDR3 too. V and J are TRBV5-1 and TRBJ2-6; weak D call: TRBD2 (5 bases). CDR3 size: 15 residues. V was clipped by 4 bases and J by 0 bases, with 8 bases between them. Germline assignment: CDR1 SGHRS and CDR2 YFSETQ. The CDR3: CASSPRDSGANVLTF. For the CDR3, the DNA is TGCGCCAGCAGCCCACGGGACTCTGGGGCCAACGTCCTGACTTTC.

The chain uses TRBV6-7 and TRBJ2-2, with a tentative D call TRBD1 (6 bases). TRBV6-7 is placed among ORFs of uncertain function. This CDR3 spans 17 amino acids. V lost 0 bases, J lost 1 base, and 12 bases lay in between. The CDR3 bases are TGTGCCAGCAGTTACTCGGGTAAGGGACAGAACACCGGGGAGCTGTTTTTT. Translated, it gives CASSYSGKGQNTGELFF.

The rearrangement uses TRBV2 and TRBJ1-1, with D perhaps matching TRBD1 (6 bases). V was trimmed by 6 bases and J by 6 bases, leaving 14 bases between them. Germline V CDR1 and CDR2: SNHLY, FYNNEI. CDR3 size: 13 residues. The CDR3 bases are TGTGCCAGCAGGAAACAGGGACCGGCTGAAGCTTTCTTT. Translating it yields CASRKQGPAEAFF. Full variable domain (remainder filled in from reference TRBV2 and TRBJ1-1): EPEVTQTPSHQVTQMGQEVILRCVPISNHLYFYWYRQILGQKVEFLVSFYNNEISEKSEIFDDQFSVERPDGSNFTLKIRSTKLEDSAMYFCASRKQGPAEAFFGQGTRLTVV.

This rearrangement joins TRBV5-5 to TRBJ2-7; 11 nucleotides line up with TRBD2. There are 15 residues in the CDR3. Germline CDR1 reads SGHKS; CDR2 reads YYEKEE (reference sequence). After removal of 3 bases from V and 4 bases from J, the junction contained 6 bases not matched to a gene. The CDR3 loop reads CASSWRLAGTYEQYF. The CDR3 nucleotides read TGTGCCAGCAGCTGGCGACTAGCGGGGACATACGAGCAGTACTTC. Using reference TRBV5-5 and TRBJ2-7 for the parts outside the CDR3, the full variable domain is DAGVTQSPTHLIKTRGQQVTLRCSPISGHKSVSWYQQVLGQGPQFIFQYYEKEERGRGNFPDRFSARQFPNYSSELNVNALLLGDSALYLCASSWRLAGTYEQYFGPGTRLTVT.

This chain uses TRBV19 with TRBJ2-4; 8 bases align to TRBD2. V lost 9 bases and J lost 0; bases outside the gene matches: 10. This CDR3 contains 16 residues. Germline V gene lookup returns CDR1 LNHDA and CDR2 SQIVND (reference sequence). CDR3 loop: CASHSGTILAKNIQYF. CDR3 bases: TGTGCCAGCCATAGCGGGACTATCCTAGCCAAAAACATTCAGTACTTC.